This T cell receptor beta chain is from a study of cytomegalovirus exposure and HLA in healthy donors. Study-wide findings and caveats: Later work found that TCR association rates differed between HLA loci; DRB1 had the most and HLA-C the fewest.

This PCR relied on a set of 60 Vbeta primers and 13 Jbeta primers. Assay: immunoSEQ multiplex PCR; the TCRdb copy retains only in-frame clones and omits some. The sample holds around 180,000 clones, roughly 84% seen once. To note about this clone: Its antigen is unknown.

Germline V gene lookup returns CDR1 LGHNA and CDR2 YSLEER. Trimming took 0 bases from V and 4 from J, leaving 3 bases between them. The CDR3 loop spans 12 amino acids. This clonotype was obtained from a boy aged 5-17 years in good health and CMV-seronegative. The sequenced material came from PBMCs. The gene calls are TRBV4-3 and TRBJ2-5; D is uncertain. The CDR3 bases are TGCGCCAGCAGCCAAGATAGAGAGACCCAGTACTTC. Encoded protein: CASSQDRETQYF.